Below, 6 T cell receptor beta chains from the same sample are listed, as sequenced in a study of cytomegalovirus exposure and HLA in healthy donors. The PCR ran on 60 Vbeta and 13 Jbeta primers. Method: immunoSEQ multiplex PCR; TCRdb's copy keeps in-frame clones and lacks some. The table lists about 120,000 clones, 80% of them singletons. Sequenced sample: PBMCs. These receptors were obtained from a man aged 25-45 years in good health and CMV-seropositive.

The CDR3 nucleotides are TGTGCCAGCTCACCTAAACAGAACACCGGGGAGCTGTTTTTT. Translating gives CASSPKQNTGELFF. V gene TRBV18 combines with J gene TRBJ2-2; D uncertain. CDR1 and CDR2 from the germline V gene are KGHSH and LQKENI. Trimming cost V 3 bases and J 1 base, with 6 bases left between them. The CDR3 has 14 amino acids.

The chain links TRBV2 to TRBJ1-1, with 7 positions matching TRBD1. J gave up 0 bases and V 10 bases, and 5 bases lay outside the gene matches. The CDR3 consists of 13 residues. Per germline, CDR1 SNHLY and CDR2 FYNNEI. The CDR3 sequence is CATRDSMNTEAFF. The CDR3 DNA reads as TGTGCCACTCGGGACAGTATGAACACTGAAGCTTTCTTT.

The chain carries TRBV29-1 and TRBJ1-1; no firm D call. Looked up from germline, CDR1 is SQVTM and CDR2 is ANQGSEA. There are 12 residues in the CDR3. The V end lost 4 bases, the J end lost 6 bases, and 12 bases lay between the germline ends. In DNA form, the CDR3 reads TGCAGCGTTGGTACAAGTGTGGCTGAAGCTTTCTTT. Its translation is CSVGTSVAEAFF.

This clone was seen a handful of times. The chain couples TRBV11-2 to TRBJ1-6; the match to TRBD1 covers 9 bases. V dropped 4 bases and J dropped 5; count of bases not matched to a gene: 0. The CDR3 is 14 residues long. Germline V CDR1 and CDR2: SGHAT, FQNNGV. The CDR3 DNA reads as TGTGCCAGCAGCTGGGACAGGGATAATTCACCCCTCCACTTT. Residues: CASSWDRDNSPLHF.

V gene TRBV9 combines with J gene TRBJ2-1; 7 positions match TRBD2. The CDR3 loop spans 14 amino acids. Germline V gene sequence: CDR1 SGDLS, CDR2 YYNGEE. V gave up 0 bases and J gave up 7 bases; unmatched junction bases: 4. CDR3 sequence (DNA): TGTGCCAGCAGCGTAGCGGGGACTACAAATGAGCAGTTCTTC. This sequence encodes CASSVAGTTNEQFF.

The chain couples TRBV10-1 to TRBJ2-1; 10 bases match TRBD2. The CDR3 is 14 residues long. J lost 8 bases, V lost 11 bases, and 12 bases had no gene match. In germline, CDR1 is WNHNN, CDR2 SYGVQD (reference sequence). DNA of the CDR3: TGCGCCTCAACTAGCGGGGCCTCCGCGGATGAGCAGTTCTTC. It yields the protein CASTSGASADEQFF.